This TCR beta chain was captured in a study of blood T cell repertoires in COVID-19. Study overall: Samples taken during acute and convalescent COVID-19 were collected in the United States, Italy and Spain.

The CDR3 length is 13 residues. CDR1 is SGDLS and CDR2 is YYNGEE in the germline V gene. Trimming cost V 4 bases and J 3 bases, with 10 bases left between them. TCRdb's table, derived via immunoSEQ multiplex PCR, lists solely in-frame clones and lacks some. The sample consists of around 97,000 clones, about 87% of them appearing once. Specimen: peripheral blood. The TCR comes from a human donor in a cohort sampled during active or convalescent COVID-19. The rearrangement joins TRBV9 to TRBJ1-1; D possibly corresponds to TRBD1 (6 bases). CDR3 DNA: TGTGCCAGCAGCCCTCAGGGGTACACTGAAGCTTTCTTT. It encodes CASSPQGYTEAFF.